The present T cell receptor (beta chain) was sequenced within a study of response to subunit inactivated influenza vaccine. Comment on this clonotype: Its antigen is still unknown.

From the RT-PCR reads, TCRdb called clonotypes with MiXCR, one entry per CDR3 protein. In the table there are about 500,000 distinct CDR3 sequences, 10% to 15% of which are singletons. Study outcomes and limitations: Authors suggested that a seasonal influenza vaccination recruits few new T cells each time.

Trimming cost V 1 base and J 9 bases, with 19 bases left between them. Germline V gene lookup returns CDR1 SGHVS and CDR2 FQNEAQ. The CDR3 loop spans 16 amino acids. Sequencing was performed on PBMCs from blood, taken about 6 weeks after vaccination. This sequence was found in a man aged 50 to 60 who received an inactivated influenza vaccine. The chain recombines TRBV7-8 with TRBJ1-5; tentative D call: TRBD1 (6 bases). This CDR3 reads CASSLGRGGRVRPQHF. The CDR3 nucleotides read TGTGCCAGCAGCTTAGGTCGGGGGGGCCGAGTACGGCCCCAGCATTTT.